This record concerns one T cell receptor (beta chain) sequence. The specificity of this receptor is unknown. No base qualities exist here, and no much larger clone lies one base off it. Read against the paper, the sample's time point label means: about 28 days (+/-7) after the second vaccine dose. AZD1222 recipients given second doses at about 4 weeks or at about 12 weeks were pooled, since spike-specific TCR depth and breadth were not found to differ between the two schedules. The vaccinee samples were drawn from two UK trials, COV001 and COV002, one of which was a single-blind randomized controlled phase 2/3 trial testing AZD1222 (ChAdOx1 nCoV-19) in healthy adults. For TCRbeta chain sequencing, PBMC samples from trial participants were taken at day 0 and at day 28 after the second dose. The CDR3 regions of human TCRbeta chains were analyzed by immunosequencing. Per the source publication's procedure: Repertoire TCRs were checked for matches against a reference library of SARS-CoV-2-specific TCRs that had been generated using the MIRA antigen-specificity platform. Breadth meant the fraction of unique TCRs that were SARS-CoV-2-associated, whereas depth meant the fraction of total T cells that were SARS-CoV-2-associated. Using the MIRA data, every spike-specific TCR was mapped to the spike region that the TCR reacted to and assigned to either a CD4 or a CD8 class. Log10-transformed breadth and depth values were compared by one-way ANOVA with Sidak's multiple comparisons tests. TCRdb holds this immuneACCESS table with in-frame rearrangements only. Some clones are missing; in checked studies, unresolved V genes explain under half, and the rest has no known cause. V and J calls and clone size are as listed in that table; D and trimming were resolved from the DNA. The sample table contains 160,000 or so clones; only one count was recorded for 87% of them. Roughly 9.7% of the sample rests with the top ten.

This sample was included in a study of T cell responses to AZD1222 COVID-19 vaccine (dated by TCRdb to the early 2020s). In the study overall: A total of approximately 250 trial participants underwent TCR sequencing, of whom 207 had received two doses of AZD1222 and approximately 26 had received two doses of the MenACWY control vaccine. Trial participants were enrolled by age into 18-55, 56-69 and 70-plus year subgroups, with about 150, 28 and 57 TCR-sequenced participants respectively.

Per the germline V gene (reference sequence), SEHNR is the CDR1 and FQNEAQ is the CDR2. V drops 5 bases and J drops 2 bases, leaving 16 bases in between. Including cysteine and phenylalanine, the CDR3 has 16 amino acids. Only the CDR3 DNA is retained, 48 bases long and in frame from the first base. Here is what the overall study found, with its caveats: Nearly half of unique spike-specific TCRs reportedly recognized epitopes outside regions mutated in the B.1.351 and B.1.1.7 variants. Spike-specific TCR breadth and depth rose significantly after two AZD1222 doses compared with day 0 and with MenACWY recipients. Because no day 14 peak-response samples were available, repertoires were characterized only after the peak T cell response. CD4 TCRs associated with the vaccine covered the entire spike protein, and the dominant responses were in regions 160-218 and 743-854. Conclusions about previously exposed vaccinees are limited, since just six AZD1222 recipients were seropositive for SARS-CoV-2 at baseline. In the small 56-69-year group, the increase in depth fell short of significance, most likely because of low power. Participants were mostly white British, with more females than males. The authors suggested clonal diversity may have been underestimated.

This TCR came from an adult who received the AZD1222 COVID-19 vaccine. Sequencing used peripheral blood, obtained 28 days after the second AZD1222 dose. This sequence uses TRBV7-9 and TRBJ2-4; the D segment could be TRBD1, given 6 matching bases. The sequenced DNA is TGTGCCAGCAGCCTCCCCCCAGGGGATACCAAAAACATTCAGTACTTC. It codes for CASSLPPGDTKNIQYF.